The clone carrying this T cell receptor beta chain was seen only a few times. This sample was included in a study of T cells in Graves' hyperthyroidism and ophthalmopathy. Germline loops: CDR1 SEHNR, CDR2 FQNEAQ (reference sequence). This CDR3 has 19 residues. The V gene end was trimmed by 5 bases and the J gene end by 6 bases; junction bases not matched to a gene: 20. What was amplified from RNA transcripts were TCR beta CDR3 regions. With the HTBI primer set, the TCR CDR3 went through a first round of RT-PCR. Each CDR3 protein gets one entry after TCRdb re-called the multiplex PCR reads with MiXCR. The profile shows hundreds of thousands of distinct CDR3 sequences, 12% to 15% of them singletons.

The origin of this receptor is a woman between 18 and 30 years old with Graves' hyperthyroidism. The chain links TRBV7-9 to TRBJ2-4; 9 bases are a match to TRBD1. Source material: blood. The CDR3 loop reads CASSDGPGQGLEDGNIQYF. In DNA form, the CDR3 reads TGTGCCAGCAGCGACGGACCGGGACAGGGCCTAGAAGACGGAAACATTCAGTACTTC.